The clone carrying this T cell receptor (beta chain) came up once. What it binds is not known. The record originates from a study of cytomegalovirus exposure and HLA in healthy donors. Findings and limits, study-wide: Certain indistinguishable V segments, among them TRBV6-2 and TRBV6-3, were excluded. In vitro checks showed that three CMV-associated chains really do target CMV antigens. Overall, approximately 150 TCR beta chains were annotated as cytomegalovirus-associated.

Primers for the PCR totalled 60 Vbeta and 13 Jbeta. Profiling relied on immunoSEQ multiplex PCR, and the TCRdb table lists in-frame clones only, not all of them. The table records about 210,000 clones, approximately 80% of them present only once. Germline CDR1 is LNHNV and CDR2 is YYDKDF (reference sequence). Trimming took off 1 base at V and 6 bases at J, with 15 bases between the two ends. The CDR3 is made up of 15 amino acids. The source of this sequence is a man younger than 45 in good health and CMV-seronegative. The chain joins TRBV15 to TRBJ1-1; D is possibly TRBD1 (5 bases). The material sequenced was PBMCs. In DNA form, the CDR3 reads TGTGCCACCAGCAGAGTGGGCAGGGCAAAGGCTGAAGCTTTCTTT. As protein: CATSRVGRAKAEAFF.